This TCR beta chain was captured in a study of CD8 T cells in ankylosing spondylitis. Molecular-barcoded quantitative 5'-RACE produced these TCR beta libraries. Each CDR3 protein gets one entry after TCRdb re-called the 5' RACE reads with MiXCR. This table holds roughly 150,000 distinct CDR3 sequences, around a third found once. As to this clonotype: Antigen specificity is unknown.

The study, taken as a whole, reports: CD8+ cells made up the disease-linked clones, which were relatively rare in peripheral blood. Earlier literature documents some of the motif variants in reactive arthritis synovial fluid and blood. Clones tied to disease were said to be significantly enriched in matched ankylosing spondylitis synovial fluid.

The sequence came from a male donor with ankylosing spondylitis. Sequencing was carried out using synovial fluid, either unsorted or a sorted T cell fraction (not recorded which).

CDR3 sequence: CAWMSQVDYGYTF. For the CDR3, the DNA is TGTGCCTGGATGTCCCAGGTGGACTATGGCTACACCTTC. J is TRBJ1-2 and V is TRBV30; D gene unclear. V lost 4 bases and J 3 bases, leaving 12 bases between the germline ends. The CDR3 contains 13 residues. Per the germline V gene, CDR1 is GTSNPN and CDR2 is SVGIG (reference sequence).